The 19 T cell receptor beta chains listed next were all sequenced from one sample in a study of identical twins. TCRdb ran MiXCR on the 5' RACE reads and lists one entry per CDR3 protein. Of under 350,000 distinct CDR3 sequences listed, more than 8% were seen once; the top ten hold around 7.1%. In addition, the sample was reused for a study of yellow fever vaccine responses in identical twins.

Sequencing was done on a sample of CD8+ T cells sorted from blood. All receptors come from a woman under 30 in good health.

This clonotype has ten or more counts. CDR3 sequence reads: CSVEQGASNNEQFF. The CDR3 DNA reads TGCAGCGTTGAACAGGGGGCGTCGAACAATGAGCAGTTCTTC. This rearrangement joins TRBV29-1 to TRBJ2-1; 8 bases fit TRBD1. Trimming took 2 bases from V and 5 from J; bases not matched to a gene: 5. This CDR3 has 14 residues. Germline V CDR1 and CDR2: SQVTM, ANQGSEA.

The chain couples TRBV15 to TRBJ2-1; D is undetermined. V lost 5 bases, J lost 9 bases, and 17 bases lay in between. Germline CDR1 reads LNHNV; CDR2 reads YYDKDF (reference sequence). The CDR3 has 14 residues. DNA for the CDR3: TGTGCCACCAGCGCTTTGGAGCTGATCCGTGAGCAGTTCTTC. Amino acids: CATSALELIREQFF.

This clonotype has ten or more counts. The chain joins TRBV12-3 or TRBV12-4 to TRBJ2-3, with D hard to call. V was trimmed by 6 bases and J by 5 bases, leaving 12 bases between them. CDR3 length: 13 residues. CDR3 sequence: CASSHVMRDTQYF. In nucleotides, the CDR3 is TGTGCCAGCAGCCACGTGATGAGAGATACGCAGTATTTT.

The chain recombines TRBV7-9 with TRBJ1-4; D perhaps matches TRBD1 (5 bases). Trimming shortened V by 5 bases and J by 4 bases, and 14 bases separated the two germline ends. The CDR3 is made up of 15 amino acids. Looked up from germline, CDR1 is SEHNR and CDR2 is FQNEAQ (reference sequence). The CDR3 sequence is CASSIQGEGNEKLFF. As DNA, the CDR3 is TGTGCCAGCAGCATCCAGGGTGAGGGTAATGAAAAACTGTTTTTT.

The sample holds a few counts of this clonotype. CDR3 sequence reads: CATSDSGTAFF. The CDR3 coding sequence is TGTGCCACCAGTGATTCGGGGACGGCTTTCTTT. The gene calls are TRBV24-1 and TRBJ1-1; perhaps TRBD1 as D (5 bases). Trimming stripped 2 bases from V and 11 bases from J, with 8 bases between. Germline CDR1 reads KGHDR; CDR2 reads SFDVKD. CDR3 size: 11 residues.

This clonotype was counted a few times. The chain recombines TRBV5-1 with TRBJ2-7; 12 bases are shared with TRBD2. The CDR3 runs 14 residues. Trimming cost V 1 base and J 7 bases; bases outside gene matches: 3. Germline V gene sequence: CDR1 SGHRS, CDR2 YFSETQ. The CDR3 is CASSLIGLAGEQYF. The CDR3 nucleotides read TGCGCCAGCAGCTTGATCGGACTAGCGGGGGAGCAGTACTTC.

In this sample, this clonotype is medium-sized (0.01 to 0.1%). The chain combines TRBV20-1 with TRBJ2-1, with 7 nucleotides matching TRBD2. The V gene's germline CDR1 is DFQATT and CDR2 SNEGSKA (reference sequence). The CDR3 has 15 amino acids. Unmatched junction bases numbered 9, after V lost 5 bases and J lost 2 bases. As DNA, the CDR3 is TGCAGTGCTGGCCTGGGGAGCGGGACCTACAATGAGCAGTTCTTC. As protein: CSAGLGSGTYNEQFF.

The chain has TRBV19 and TRBJ2-1, with 10 bases identical to TRBD2. Germline V gives CDR1 LNHDA, CDR2 SQIVND (reference sequence). Trimming cost V 6 bases and J 8 bases; bases outside gene matches: 10. This CDR3 spans 15 amino acids. The CDR3 region is CASSALGLAADEQFF. The CDR3 DNA follows: TGTGCCAGTAGCGCCTTAGGACTAGCGGCCGATGAGCAGTTCTTC.

The chain has TRBV2 and TRBJ1-1; unclear D gene. V was pared by 9 bases and J by 0 bases, with 14 bases between. This CDR3 has 14 amino acids. Germline assignment: CDR1 SNHLY and CDR2 FYNNEI. The CDR3 coding sequence is TGTGCCAGTTTGGATGGACGGCTGAACACTGAAGCTTTCTTT. Residues: CASLDGRLNTEAFF.

There are a few counts of this clonotype. This chain uses TRBV20-1 with TRBJ2-7, with D possibly matching TRBD2 (5 bases). The CDR3 has 13 residues. Between the trimmed V and J ends, which lost 3 bases and 3 bases, there was a span of 12 bases. From germline, CDR1 is DFQATT and CDR2 SNEGSKA (reference sequence). DNA of the CDR3: TGCAGTGCTAGGAGGCTAGCTTACTACGAGCAGTACTTC. It translates to CSARRLAYYEQYF.

This chain connects TRBV4-2 to TRBJ1-5; tentative D call: TRBD1 (6 bases). This CDR3 is built from 13 residues. The germline V gene encodes CDR1 LGHNA and CDR2 YNFKEQ. Trimming shortened V by 3 bases and J by 7 bases, and 10 bases separated the two germline ends. The chain's CDR3 is CASSHGGEQPQHF. CDR3 DNA: TGTGCCAGCAGCCATGGGGGCGAACAGCCCCAGCATTTT.

V gene TRBV6-5 combines with J gene TRBJ1-2; D is unresolved. The CDR3 consists of 12 residues. The germline V gene has CDR1 MNHEY and CDR2 SVGAGI. V gave up 4 bases and J gave up 5 bases, with 8 bases separating them. The CDR3 reads CASSSNIYGYTF. DNA of the CDR3: TGTGCCAGCAGTTCCAACATATATGGCTACACCTTC.

This clonotype was seen more than once but under ten times. The J gene is TRBJ1-4, the V gene TRBV27; D may be TRBD1 (5 bases). The CDR3 spans 13 residues. Deletions cut 8 bases from V and 4 bases from J, with 11 bases between. CDR1 MNHEY and CDR2 SMNVEV come from the germline V gene (reference sequence). DNA for the CDR3: TGTGCCAGCTCCGACAGTCTTAATGAAAAACTGTTTTTT. This codes for CASSDSLNEKLFF.

This clonotype has at least ten counts. The CDR3 DNA reads as TGTGCCAGCAGTTACTCGCTGGGTTCAGATACGCAGTATTTT. This sequence encodes CASSYSLGSDTQYF. The rearrangement uses TRBV6-5 and TRBJ2-3; D is unclear. The CDR3 is 14 amino acids. CDR1 and CDR2 from the germline V gene are MNHEY and SVGAGI. Trimming shortened V by 0 bases and J by 4 bases, and 8 bases separated the two germline ends.

This clonotype has just a few counts. V is TRBV29-1 and J is TRBJ2-6; D tentatively fits TRBD1 or TRBD2 (6 bases each). The CDR3 contains 16 residues. V gave up 0 bases and J gave up 2 bases, with 11 bases separating them. Germline V gives CDR1 SQVTM, CDR2 ANQGSEA. CDR3 sequence reads: CSVEDLRGAGANVLTF. The CDR3 coding sequence is TGCAGCGTTGAAGACTTAAGGGGGGCTGGGGCCAACGTCCTGACTTTC.

V is TRBV9 and J is TRBJ1-2, with D possibly TRBD1 on 5 matching bases. This CDR3 region has 16 residues. The V end was cut by 0 bases, the J end by 0 bases, with 12 bases between. CDR1 is SGDLS, CDR2 YYNGEE, per germline. The CDR3 coding sequence is TGTGCCAGCAGCGTAGCTTTTGCGGGGGCTAACTATGGCTACACCTTC. Its protein product is CASSVAFAGANYGYTF.

A few counts support this clonotype. V and J are TRBV12-3 or TRBV12-4 and TRBJ2-3; D may be TRBD2 (6 bases). The CDR3 has 16 residues. V was shortened by 5 bases and J by 2 bases, with 17 bases between the two germline ends. The CDR3 DNA sequence: TGTGCCAGCAGTGGGGGACTTCAAGAGGCCACAGATACGCAGTATTTT. Translating gives CASSGGLQEATDTQYF.

This clonotype has only a few counts. The rearrangement links TRBV9 to TRBJ2-3; D may be TRBD2 (5 bases). The CDR3 is made up of 15 amino acids. Germline V gives CDR1 SGDLS, CDR2 YYNGEE. Between the trimmed V and J ends, which lost 4 bases and 1 base, there was a span of 13 bases. This CDR3 reads CASSSSGLRTDTQYF. The CDR3, as DNA: TGTGCCAGCAGCTCCTCGGGATTACGCACAGATACGCAGTATTTT.

This clonotype came up many times. CDR3 DNA sequence: TGTGCCAGCAGCTTAAGGGAGGGGGGACTAGGTGCTGAGCAGTTCTTC. This encodes CASSLREGGLGAEQFF. V usage is TRBV7-3 and J usage is TRBJ2-1, with 8 bases fitting TRBD2. CDR3 length: 16 residues. Germline V gene lookup returns CDR1 SGHTA and CDR2 FQGTGA. The V segment lost 1 base and the J segment 9 bases; nucleotides outside the gene matches: 11.